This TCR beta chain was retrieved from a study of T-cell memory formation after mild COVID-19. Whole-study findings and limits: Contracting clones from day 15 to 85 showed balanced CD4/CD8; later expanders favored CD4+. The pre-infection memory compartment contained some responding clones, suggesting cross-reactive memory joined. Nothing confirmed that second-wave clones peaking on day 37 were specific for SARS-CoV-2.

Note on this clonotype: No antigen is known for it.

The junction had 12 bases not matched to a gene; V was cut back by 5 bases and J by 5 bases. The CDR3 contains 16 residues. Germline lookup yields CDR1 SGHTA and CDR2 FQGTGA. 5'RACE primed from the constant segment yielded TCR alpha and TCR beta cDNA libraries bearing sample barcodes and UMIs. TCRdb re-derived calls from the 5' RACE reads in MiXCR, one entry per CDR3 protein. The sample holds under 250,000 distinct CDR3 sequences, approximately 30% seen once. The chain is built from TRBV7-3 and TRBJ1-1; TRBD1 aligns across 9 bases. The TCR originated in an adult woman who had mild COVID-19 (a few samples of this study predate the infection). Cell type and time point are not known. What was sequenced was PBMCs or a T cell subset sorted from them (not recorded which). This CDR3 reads CASSLTGGVGFTEAFF. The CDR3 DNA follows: TGTGCCAGCAGCCTTACAGGGGGCGTAGGGTTTACTGAAGCTTTCTTT.